The 18 T cell receptor beta chains presented below share a single source sample, sequenced in a study of cytomegalovirus exposure and HLA in healthy donors. Primers for the PCR totalled 60 Vbeta and 13 Jbeta. Sequenced by immunoSEQ multiplex PCR; TCRdb stores in-frame clones only, minus some. The sample shows about 200,000 clones, around 80% of them seen only once. Sequenced material: PBMCs. All receptors derive from a young woman in good health and CMV-seropositive.

This clone was detected once. The chain recombines TRBV2 with TRBJ2-7; no clear D gene. The germline V gene encodes CDR1 SNHLY and CDR2 FYNNEI. This CDR3 comprises 15 residues. Trimming removed 0 bases from V and 2 bases from J, with 11 bases in between. The CDR3 reads CASSEALVSTYEQYF. The CDR3, as DNA: TGTGCCAGCAGTGAAGCGCTAGTCAGTACCTACGAGCAGTACTTC. Based on the CDR3 plus reference TRBV2 and TRBJ2-7, the full variable domain is EPEVTQTPSHQVTQMGQEVILRCVPISNHLYFYWYRQILGQKVEFLVSFYNNEISEKSEIFDDQFSVERPDGSNFTLKIRSTKLEDSAMYFCASSEALVSTYEQYFGPGTRLTVT.

J is TRBJ1-2 and V is TRBV14; no clear D gene. Trimming stripped 1 base from V and 3 bases from J, with 9 bases between. CDR1 and CDR2 (germline): SGHDN, FVKESK. The CDR3 spans 14 residues. The CDR3 is CASSQGGIHYGYTF. The CDR3, as DNA: TGTGCCAGCAGCCAAGGAGGAATCCACTATGGCTACACCTTC. Combining the CDR3 with reference TRBV14 and TRBJ1-2 gives the whole variable domain EAGVTQFPSHSVIEKGQTVTLRCDPISGHDNLYWYRRVMGKEIKFLLHFVKESKQDESGMPNNRFLAERTGGTYSTLKVQPAELEDSGVYFCASSQGGIHYGYTFGSGTRLTVV.

The count of this clone is one. The gene calls are TRBV10-3 and TRBJ2-7; 7 bases fit TRBD1. This CDR3 is 14 amino acids long. CDR1 and CDR2 from the germline V gene are ENHRY and SYGVKD. V lost 11 bases, J lost 4 bases, and 14 bases stayed unmatched. CDR3 DNA sequence: TGTGCCTCAAGTCGGGAAGGGGGCTTATACGAGCAGTACTTC. Its translation is CASSREGGLYEQYF.

In its sample, this clone was seen a few times. The J gene is TRBJ1-6, the V gene TRBV11-2; unclear D gene. This CDR3 spans 13 amino acids. Germline V gives CDR1 SGHAT, CDR2 FQNNGV. Trimming left V 3 bases short and J 6 bases short, with 6 bases between. The CDR3 DNA reads TGTGCCAGCAGCTTTCGCGGTAATTCACCCCTCCACTTT. It codes for CASSFRGNSPLHF.

V gene TRBV7-9 combines with J gene TRBJ1-3; D unresolved. V was cut by 3 bases and J by 2 bases, with 14 bases left in between. The CDR3 contains 16 residues. Germline loops: CDR1 SEHNR, CDR2 FQNEAQ (reference sequence). Here the CDR3 DNA reads TGTGCCAGCAGCTTGGTGTGGACTGCCCCTGGAAACACCATATATTTT. This gives the protein CASSLVWTAPGNTIYF.

The CDR3 sequence: CASSVGAGGLNTEAFF. The CDR3 nucleotides read TGTGCCAGCAGCGTAGGGGCAGGGGGCCTGAACACTGAAGCTTTCTTT. This chain links TRBV9 with TRBJ1-1; 8 bases are a match to TRBD1. V lost 0 bases to trimming and J lost 0 bases; unmatched junction nucleotides: 4. Germline-derived CDR1 and CDR2 are SGDLS and YYNGEE. The CDR3 consists of 16 residues.

A word on this clone: The sample carries other DNA sequences with the same CDR3. The rearrangement links TRBV4-2 to TRBJ2-3, with D uncertain. The CDR3 has 16 residues. Germline CDR1 LGHNA, CDR2 YNFKEQ. V dropped 1 base and J dropped 5 bases, with 16 bases sitting between them. The CDR3 loop is CASSQAGVSAQDTQYF. The CDR3 nucleotides read TGTGCCAGCAGCCAAGCAGGCGTATCAGCCCAAGATACGCAGTATTTT.

J is TRBJ2-1 and V is TRBV4-3; 11 nucleotides agree with TRBD2. The V segment lost 1 base and the J segment 7 bases; nucleotides outside the gene matches: 6. The CDR3 is made up of 16 amino acids. Per germline, CDR1 LGHNA and CDR2 YSLEER. This chain's CDR3 is CASSQVVAGGPNEQFF. The CDR3, as DNA: TGCGCCAGCAGCCAAGTCGTAGCGGGGGGGCCGAATGAGCAGTTCTTC.

V gene TRBV18 combines with J gene TRBJ1-4; D is undetermined. Germline CDR1 KGHSH, CDR2 LQKENI. V was pared by 2 bases and J by 5 bases, with 15 bases between. The CDR3 length is 16 residues. This chain's CDR3 is CASSPSWAGSNEKLFF. The CDR3 nucleotides read TGTGCCAGCTCACCATCGTGGGCGGGTTCCAATGAAAAACTGTTTTTT.

The chain couples TRBV4-3 to TRBJ2-7; 12 bases map to TRBD2. J gave up 3 bases and V 5 bases, and 8 bases lay outside the gene matches. This CDR3 is built from 16 residues. Looked up from germline, CDR1 is LGHNA and CDR2 is YSLEER. In nucleotides, the CDR3 is TGCGCCAGCAGCTCCCGCCCGACTAGCGGGGGCTACGAGCAGTACTTC. Amino acid sequence: CASSSRPTSGGYEQYF.

This clone has a handful of counts. This chain links TRBV5-1 with TRBJ2-7; TRBD2 is a possible D gene (6 bases). The CDR3 has 13 residues. The V end was cut by 1 base, the J end by 3 bases, with 8 bases between. The germline CDR1 and CDR2 sequences are SGHRS and YFSETQ. The CDR3 reads CASSLTSSYEQYF. DNA for the CDR3: TGCGCCAGCAGCTTGACTAGCAGCTACGAGCAGTACTTC.

The gene calls are TRBV2 and TRBJ1-4; 7 bases are a match to TRBD1. CDR3 length: 17 residues. Germline V lookup: CDR1 SNHLY, CDR2 FYNNEI. The V gene end was trimmed by 2 bases and the J gene end by 5 bases; junction bases not matched to a gene: 11. The CDR3 nucleotides read TGTGCCAGCAGTGAATTAGGCAGGGGGGCTGAAAATGAAAAACTGTTTTTT. Protein product: CASSELGRGAENEKLFF.

The chain carries TRBV5-1 and TRBJ2-5, with D possibly TRBD1 on 6 matching bases. The end of the DNA fits TRBJ2-7 better, so the J call may be wrong. CDR1 and CDR2 (germline): SGHRS, YFSETQ. This CDR3 spans 13 amino acids. For the CDR3, the DNA is TGCGCCACCAGACAGGATAGCTCCTACGAGCAGTACTTC. Residues: CATRQDSSYEQYF.

The chain joins TRBV9 to TRBJ2-5, with unresolved D. The CDR3 has 13 residues. V was pared by 0 bases and J by 2 bases, with 5 bases between. Germline CDR1 and CDR2: SGDLS and YYNGEE. The CDR3 DNA is TGTGCCAGCAGCGTAGCACAGCAAGAGACCCAGTACTTC. Translation: CASSVAQQETQYF. The full variable domain, rest sourced from reference TRBV9 and TRBJ2-5, is DSGVTQTPKHLITATGQRVTLRCSPRSGDLSVYWYQQSLDQGLQFLIQYYNGEERAKGNILERFSAQQFPDLHSELNLSSLELGDSALYFCASSVAQQETQYFGPGTRLLVL.

In this sample, this clone turned up once. V usage is TRBV10-3 and J usage is TRBJ1-5; tentative D call: TRBD1 (5 bases). With 0 bases removed from V and 7 bases from J, the gap between germline ends came to 7 bases. The germline V gene encodes CDR1 ENHRY and CDR2 SYGVKD. The CDR3 has 13 amino acids. The CDR3 DNA reads as TGTGCCATCAGTGAGTCCAGGGTACAGCCCCAGCATTTT. Protein product: CAISESRVQPQHF.

The V and J genes are TRBV2 and TRBJ2-7; tentative D call: TRBD2 (5 bases). The CDR3 loop spans 13 amino acids. Trimming pared 4 bases from V and 6 bases from J, leaving 13 bases between. Germline V gene data show CDR1 as SNHLY and CDR2 as FYNNEI. As DNA, the CDR3 is TGTGCCAGCAGTGCTGAGGGTCTGACCGAGCAGTACTTC. It encodes CASSAEGLTEQYF.

This clone came up a few times. The gene calls are TRBV25-1 and TRBJ2-1, with 10 bases identical to TRBD2. Unmatched junction bases numbered 9, after V lost 2 bases and J lost 2 bases. The germline gives CDR1 MGHDK, CDR2 SYGVNS. This CDR3 contains 18 residues. The CDR3 sequence: CASSERRASGSTYNEQFF. The CDR3 bases are TGTGCCAGCAGTGAAAGGAGGGCTAGCGGGAGCACCTACAATGAGCAGTTCTTC.

CDR3 nucleotide sequence: TGCAGCGTTGATAGGGGGAGAGACAATGAGCAGTTCTTC. Its translation is CSVDRGRDNEQFF. The chain has TRBV29-1 and TRBJ2-1, with D perhaps matching TRBD1 (6 bases). V was trimmed by 3 bases and J by 5 bases, leaving 11 bases between them. Germline assignment: CDR1 SQVTM and CDR2 ANQGSEA. This CDR3 is built from 13 residues.